This T cell receptor beta chain comes out of a study of T cells in tuberculosis. Time point indicated: new active TB diagnosis, blood taken before or within 7 days of starting treatment. Libraries were prepared by immunoSEQ multiplex PCR; TCRdb keeps only in-frame clonotypes and omits some of them. The table shows around 33,000 clones, with approximately 93% occurring only once. With 3 bases removed from V and 5 bases from J, the gap between germline ends came to 7 bases. The CDR3 covers 12 residues. From germline, CDR1 is MDHEN and CDR2 SYDVKM. The chain combines TRBV28 with TRBJ1-2; D call uncertain. Sequencing was performed on PBMCs, taken at tuberculosis diagnosis. This clonotype originated in an adult with tuberculosis. The DNA of the CDR3 is TGTGCCAGCAGTTTCCGAGGATATGGCTACACCTTC. Translated: CASSFRGYGYTF.